Following are 14 T cell receptor beta chains from one sample sequenced in a study of cytomegalovirus exposure and HLA in healthy donors (TCRdb year 2017). Libraries came from the immunoSEQ multiplex PCR assay. A mixture of 60 forward primers for TCR Vbeta segments and 13 reverse primers for TCR Jbeta segments was used in the multiplex PCR. The immuneACCESS repertoire file appears here via TCRdb, limited to in-frame rearrangements. These files lack a portion of the clones; in checked studies, under half of the deficit traces to unresolved V genes, and the cause of the others is not known. The sample table records around 120,000 clones; 81% of these occur just once. Under 4% of the sample goes to the ten largest clones. Sequencing input: PBMCs. The source is a woman aged 25-40 years in good health and CMV-seronegative.

The CDR3 reads CASSPVIGQDNYGYTF. DNA for the CDR3: TGTGCCAGCTCACCGGTAATTGGACAGGATAACTATGGCTACACCTTC. This chain connects TRBV18 to TRBJ1-2; 7 bases fit TRBD1. Trimming at V came to 3 bases and at J to 1 base, leaving 8 bases not matched to a gene. Germline CDR1 and CDR2: KGHSH and LQKENI. This CDR3 has 16 residues.

The chain links TRBV19 to TRBJ2-1; D might be TRBD2 (6 bases). Trimming removed 5 bases at V and 4 bases at J, with 18 bases between. The germline gives CDR1 LNHDA, CDR2 SQIVND (reference sequence). The CDR3 extends over 16 amino acids. The CDR3 DNA is TGTGCCAGTAGTCCCTCCGGGGCGGGGATATACAATGAGCAGTTCTTC. Translating gives CASSPSGAGIYNEQFF.

This clone was recorded only once. The chain has TRBV7-9 and TRBJ1-5, with TRBD1 as a possible D gene (6 bases). Germline V gene lookup returns CDR1 SEHNR and CDR2 FQNEAQ (reference sequence). V was shortened by 2 bases and J by 0 bases, with 14 bases between the two germline ends. There are 17 residues in the CDR3. CDR3 sequence reads: CASSLRSQGPSNQPQHF. CDR3 sequence (DNA): TGTGCCAGCAGCTTACGGTCCCAGGGGCCTAGCAATCAGCCCCAGCATTTT.

This chain joins TRBV21-1 and TRBJ1-4. TRBV21-1 is annotated as a pseudogene. This CDR3 comprises 16 residues. For the CDR3, the DNA is TGTGCCAGCAGCAAAGGGGGGAGGGGTGCTAATGAAAAACTGTTTTTT. Its protein is CASSKGGRGANEKLFF.

The gene calls are TRBV11-2 and TRBJ2-1, with 8 nucleotides matching TRBD2. CDR3 size: 16 residues. The germline gives CDR1 SGHAT, CDR2 FQNNGV. Germline trimming cut 0 bases from V and 5 bases from J; bases unmatched to any gene: 6. CDR3 sequence (DNA): TGTGCCAGCAGCTTAGAGATTAGCGGGACGAACAATGAGCAGTTCTTC. Translating it yields CASSLEISGTNNEQFF.

This chain uses TRBV29-1 with TRBJ1-2; possible D gene TRBD1, 6 bases. Germline CDR1 reads SQVTM; CDR2 reads ANQGSEA. The CDR3 has 13 residues. Trimming cost V 4 bases and J 2 bases, with 11 bases left between them. The CDR3 spells CSVATGPNYGYTF. The CDR3 DNA follows: TGCAGCGTTGCAACAGGGCCCAACTATGGCTACACCTTC.

In its sample, this clone was seen once. This rearrangement joins TRBV18 to TRBJ1-1; possible D gene TRBD1, 5 bases. The CDR3 totals 15 residues. Germline CDR1 reads KGHSH; CDR2 reads LQKENI. V was trimmed by 5 bases and J by 1 base, leaving 14 bases between them. The CDR3 protein is CASSVRPDRNTEAFF. The CDR3, as DNA: TGTGCCAGCTCAGTGAGGCCAGACAGGAACACTGAAGCTTTCTTT.

V and J are TRBV27 and TRBJ2-3; 9 bases match TRBD1. This CDR3 is built from 17 residues. In germline, CDR1 is MNHEY, CDR2 SMNVEV (reference sequence). V was clipped by 6 bases and J by 3 bases; unmatched bases: 13. Here the CDR3 DNA reads TGTGCCAGCAGGGCCAAAACGGGACAGGGCCTGACAGATACGCAGTATTTT. This translates into CASRAKTGQGLTDTQYF.

The CDR3 nucleotides are TGTGCCAGTCTAGGACTAGCGGGAGGTCCCTACAATGAGCAGTTCTTC. It codes for CASLGLAGGPYNEQFF. The rearrangement links TRBV19 to TRBJ2-1; TRBD2 aligns across 14 bases. The trim removed 8 bases at V and 2 bases at J, leaving 5 bases unmatched. This CDR3 is built from 16 residues. Germline lookup yields CDR1 LNHDA and CDR2 SQIVND (reference sequence).

The J gene is TRBJ2-3, the V gene TRBV18; a possible D gene is TRBD1 (6 bases). The CDR3 totals 12 residues. V gave up 5 bases and J gave up 5 bases, with 8 bases separating them. The germline V gene encodes CDR1 KGHSH and CDR2 LQKENI. CDR3 sequence reads: CASSVQGDTQYF. Here the CDR3 DNA reads TGTGCCAGCTCAGTACAGGGAGATACGCAGTATTTT.

The chain uses TRBV30 and TRBJ1-3; the D gene is possibly TRBD1 (6 bases). In germline, CDR1 is GTSNPN, CDR2 SVGIG (reference sequence). The CDR3 sequence is 17 residues long. Between the trimmed V and J ends, which lost 4 bases and 0 bases, there was a span of 19 bases. Here the CDR3 DNA reads TGTGCCTGGATCGACAGGCCGGATTTCCTCTCTGGAAACACCATATATTTT. Residues: CAWIDRPDFLSGNTIYF.

With regard to this clone: This sample includes further DNA sequences coding for the same CDR3. The chain carries TRBV7-2 and TRBJ2-7; TRBD1 matches 9 bases. CDR3 length: 14 residues. Germline loops: CDR1 SGHTA, CDR2 FQGNSA. With 5 bases clipped from V and 3 bases from J, the junction kept 5 bases outside the gene matches. The CDR3 DNA reads TGTGCCAGCAGCCCTCTGACAGGGGGCTACGAGCAGTACTTC. Protein product: CASSPLTGGYEQYF.

The chain has TRBV11-2 and TRBJ2-2; the match to TRBD2 covers 9 bases. Trimming took 3 bases from V and 5 from J; bases not matched to a gene: 1. Germline-derived CDR1 and CDR2 are SGHAT and FQNNGV. CDR3 length: 14 residues. The CDR3 protein is CASSFLAGTGELFF. CDR3 in DNA: TGTGCCAGCAGCTTTCTAGCGGGGACCGGGGAGCTGTTTTTT.

This clone has only a few counts. This chain uses TRBV27 with TRBJ2-3; the D is unclear. Trimming cost V 6 bases and J 5 bases, with 12 bases left between them. The CDR3 runs 13 residues. CDR1 MNHEY and CDR2 SMNVEV come from the germline V gene (reference sequence). The CDR3 is CASSHYIEDTQYF. The CDR3 DNA is TGTGCCAGCAGCCATTACATCGAAGATACGCAGTATTTT.